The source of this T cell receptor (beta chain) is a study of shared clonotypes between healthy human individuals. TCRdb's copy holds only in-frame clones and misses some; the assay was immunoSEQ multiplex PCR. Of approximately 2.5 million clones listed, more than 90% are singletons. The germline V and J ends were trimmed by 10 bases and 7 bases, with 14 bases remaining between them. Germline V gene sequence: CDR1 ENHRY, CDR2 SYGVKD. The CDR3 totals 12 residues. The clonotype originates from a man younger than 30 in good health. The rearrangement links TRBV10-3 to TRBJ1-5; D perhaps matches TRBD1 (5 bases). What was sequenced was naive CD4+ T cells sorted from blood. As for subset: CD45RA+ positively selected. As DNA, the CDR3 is TGTGCCACCAATCAGGGTCACCAGCCCCAGCATTTT. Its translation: CATNQGHQPQHF.